Listed below are T cell receptor beta chains from one sample, sequenced in a study of persistence of HIV-infected CD4 T cells. These receptors' antigens are unknown. Only in-frame clones appear in the TCRdb table, and some are missing; sequencing was by immunoSEQ multiplex PCR. The table shows fewer than 50,000 clones, with 91% occurring only once. The sequencing here drew on CD4+ T cells sorted from PBMCs after approximately 19-hour stimulation, taken from a patient who received antiretroviral therapy. The origin of the receptors is an adult man with HIV who was CMV-seropositive. Each CDR3 is given with its conserved first and last residue. The D gene is left open where the match is weak. Expanded clones get a size class; other rows say once, few or many, or leave the size out.

abundance,v_gene,j_gene,d_gene,CDR3aa,CDR3nt
NA,TRBV28,TRBJ1-2,NA,CASSLSAADYGYTF,TGTGCCAGCAGTTTATCCGCGGCCGACTATGGCTACACCTTC
NA,TRBV10-3,TRBJ1-6,NA,CATGGDIPSPLHF,TGTGCCACGGGGGGAGACATACCTTCACCCCTCCACTTT
NA,TRBV29-1,TRBJ1-3,NA,CSVEDTSGNTIYF,TGCAGCGTTGAGGACACCTCTGGAAACACCATATATTTT
few,TRBV2,TRBJ2-7,TRBD2,CASRTERGFYEQYF,TGTGCCAGCAGGACCGAGCGGGGCTTCTACGAGCAGTACTTC
once,TRBV6-5,TRBJ2-5,TRBD1,CASSRDRPQETQYF,TGTGCCAGCAGCAGGGACAGACCTCAAGAGACCCAGTACTTC
few,TRBV7-9,TRBJ2-7,TRBD1,CASSISPGQGFHSYEQYF,TGTGCCAGCAGCATAAGTCCTGGACAGGGGTTTCACTCCTACGAGCAGTACTTC
NA,TRBV19,TRBJ2-7,TRBD1,CASSGTGGAYEQYF,TGTGCCAGTAGTGGGACAGGGGGCGCTTACGAGCAGTACTTC
few,TRBV5-1,TRBJ2-7,NA,CASSLRTTPPSEQYF,TGCGCCAGCAGCTTGCGGACCACCCCTCCATCCGAGCAGTACTTC
NA,TRBV5-4,TRBJ1-6,TRBD1,CASSLAGQGRSPLHF,TGTGCCAGCAGCTTGGCGGGACAGGGGAGGTCACCCCTCCACTTT
NA,TRBV5-1,TRBJ2-2,TRBD1,CASSPGQEGTGELFF,TGCGCCAGCAGCCCGGGACAGGAGGGCACCGGGGAGCTGTTTTTT
NA,TRBV28,TRBJ1-5,TRBD1,CASSLVDRGINQPQHF,TGTGCCAGCAGCCTAGTGGACAGGGGAATCAATCAGCCCCAGCATTTT
NA,TRBV3-1/TRBV3-2,TRBJ1-3,NA,CASSPGPDSGNTIYF,TGTGCCAGCAGCCCCGGCCCAGACTCTGGAAACACCATATATTTT
NA,TRBV5-1,TRBJ2-1,NA,CASSPTSQGVDEQFF,TGCGCCAGCAGCCCAACTAGCCAAGGAGTGGATGAGCAGTTCTTC
NA,TRBV6-6,TRBJ2-3,NA,CASSYRTRRSTDTQYF,TGTGCCAGCAGTTACCGGACCCGAAGATCCACAGATACGCAGTATTTT
NA,TRBV29-1,TRBJ1-2,NA,CSVASTGNGYTF,TGCAGCGTCGCCTCAACAGGGAATGGCTACACCTTC
once,TRBV28,TRBJ2-6,TRBD1,CASRLRQGAGSGANVLTF,TGTGCCAGCAGATTACGACAGGGGGCCGGTTCAGGCGCCAACGTCCTGACTTTC
NA,TRBV19,TRBJ2-7,TRBD2,CASSTAGLALYEQYF,TGTGCCAGTAGTACCGCCGGACTAGCCCTCTACGAGCAGTACTTC
NA,TRBV5-1,TRBJ2-3,TRBD2,CASSLRTSGSDTQYF,TGCGCCAGCAGCCTCCGGACTAGCGGATCAGATACGCAGTATTTT
NA,TRBV29-1,TRBJ2-1,TRBD2,CSVDPGTGGPKQFF,TGCAGCGTTGACCCCGGGACGGGGGGGCCGAAGCAGTTCTTC
once,TRBV10-1,TRBJ1-4,NA,CASRTHATNEKLFF,TGCGCCAGCAGAACACACGCAACTAATGAAAAACTGTTTTTT
NA,TRBV5-4,TRBJ1-5,TRBD1,CASSLGGRGEGQPQHF,TGTGCCAGCAGCTTGGGTGGCAGGGGGGAGGGTCAGCCCCAGCATTTT
NA,TRBV10-3,TRBJ1-2,NA,CAISGEANYGYTF,TGTGCCATCAGTGGGGAAGCTAACTATGGCTACACCTTC
NA,TRBV28,TRBJ2-7,TRBD1,CASTQRGPLYEQYF,TGTGCCAGCACGCAGAGGGGGCCACTCTACGAGCAGTACTTC
NA,TRBV7-2,TRBJ2-1,NA,CASSLRGRQSYNEQFF,TGTGCCAGCAGCTTACGGGGGCGGCAATCCTACAATGAGCAGTTCTTC
NA,TRBV27,TRBJ2-2,NA,CASSLSPGELFF,TGTGCCAGCAGTTTATCCCCCGGGGAGCTGTTTTTT
NA,TRBV3-1/TRBV3-2,TRBJ2-1,NA,CASSRRNNEQFF,TGTGCCAGCAGCCGGAGAAACAATGAGCAGTTCTTC
NA,TRBV18,TRBJ1-5,TRBD1,CASSQTGEGQPQHF,TGTGCCAGCTCACAAACAGGGGAGGGTCAGCCCCAGCATTTT
NA,TRBV5-1,TRBJ2-7,TRBD2,CASRVGLAGSYEQYF,TGCGCCAGCAGAGTCGGACTAGCGGGCTCCTACGAGCAGTACTTC
NA,TRBV3-1/TRBV3-2,TRBJ1-6,NA,CASSQVWGDNSPLHF,TGTGCCAGCAGCCAAGTATGGGGGGATAATTCACCCCTCCACTTT
once,TRBV19,TRBJ1-2,TRBD1,CASSIGTGPSSGGGYTF,TGTGCCAGTAGTATCGGGACAGGGCCTTCCTCCGGGGGTGGCTACACCTTC
NA,TRBV3-1/TRBV3-2,TRBJ1-3,NA,CASSQIRYSGNTIYF,TGTGCCAGCAGCCAGATCCGGTACTCTGGAAACACCATATATTTT